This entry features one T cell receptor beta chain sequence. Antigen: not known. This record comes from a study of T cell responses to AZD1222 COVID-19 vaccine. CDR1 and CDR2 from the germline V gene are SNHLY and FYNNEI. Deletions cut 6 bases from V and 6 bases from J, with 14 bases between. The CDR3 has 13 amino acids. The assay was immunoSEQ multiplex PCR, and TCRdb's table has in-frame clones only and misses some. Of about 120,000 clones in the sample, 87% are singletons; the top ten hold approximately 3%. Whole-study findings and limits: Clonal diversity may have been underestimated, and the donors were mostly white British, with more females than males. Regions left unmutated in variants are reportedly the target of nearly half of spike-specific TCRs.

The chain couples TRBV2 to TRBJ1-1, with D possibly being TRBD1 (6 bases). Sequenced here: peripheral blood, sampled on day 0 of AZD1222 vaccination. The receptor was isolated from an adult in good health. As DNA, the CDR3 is TGTGCCAGCAGGGAACTGGGGGGCTCTGAAGCTTTCTTT. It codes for CASRELGGSEAFF.